These T cell receptor beta chains were read from a single sample in a study of cytomegalovirus exposure and HLA in healthy donors. Produced via immunoSEQ multiplex PCR; TCRdb's table is partial and in-frame only. The sample lists 130,000 to 150,000 clones; approximately 86% were seen once. The sequencing input was PBMCs. These receptors were taken from a young man in good health and CMV-seropositive. The CDR3 runs from the conserved cysteine through the conserved F or W. A D gene is named only where the DNA matches it firmly. Clone size, where shown, is once, few, many, or a class for clones that have expanded.

>TRBV18|NA|NA|TRBJ2-1
TGTGCCAGCTCACCATCCGGGGAGCGCAATGAGCAGTTCTTC
CASSPSGERNEQFF
>TRBV6-5|NA|NA|TRBJ1-4
TGTGCCAGCAGTTACTCGCCGGCAGGGGATGAAAAACTGTTTTTT
CASSYSPAGDEKLFF
>TRBV5-4|NA|NA|TRBJ1-1
TGTGCCAGCAGCTGGAGCGGGGGGCCGGGCACTGAAGCTTTCTTT
CASSWSGGPGTEAFF
>TRBV19|NA|TRBD1|TRBJ1-5
TGTGCCAGTAGTATAGAAGGGGGCAGGGCCTATCAGCCCCAGCATTTT
CASSIEGGRAYQPQHF
>TRBV18|NA|NA|TRBJ1-5
TGTGCCAGCTCACCCCGCCCAGGGAACGATCAGCCCCAGCATTTT
CASSPRPGNDQPQHF
>TRBV4-2|NA|TRBD1|TRBJ2-1
TGTGCCAGCAGCCTCGGGACAGGGGGCCCGTCGGGTGAGCAGTTCTTC
CASSLGTGGPSGEQFF
>TRBV7-8|NA|TRBD1|TRBJ1-1
TGTGCCAGCAGCTTTCGCGGCAGGGGGCTGAGTGAAGCTTTCTTT
CASSFRGRGLSEAFF
>TRBV5-1|NA|NA|TRBJ1-4
TGCGCCAGCAGCTTGGCAGGGTTGAATGAAAAACTGTTTTTT
CASSLAGLNEKLFF
>TRBV19|few|TRBD2|TRBJ2-7
TGTGCCAGTAGCTCCACTAGCGGTCCGTCCTACGAGCAGTACTTC
CASSSTSGPSYEQYF
>TRBV19|NA|TRBD1|TRBJ1-5
TGTGCCAGTAGGAAAACAGGGGACTCTCTGCCCCAGCATTTT
CASRKTGDSLPQHF
>TRBV11-2|NA|NA|TRBJ2-7
TGTGCCAGCAGCTTAGATAGGACTCGCCCTAGGAGCTCCTACGAGCAGTACTTC
CASSLDRTRPRSSYEQYF
>TRBV5-1|NA|NA|TRBJ1-1
TGCGCCAGCAGCTCCCGGCGCGGATTGAACACTGAAGCTTTCTTT
CASSSRRGLNTEAFF
>TRBV7-9|NA|TRBD1|TRBJ1-1
TGTGCCAGCAGCAAAAGGGACAGGGCGCAGAACACTGAAGCTTTCTTT
CASSKRDRAQNTEAFF
>TRBV9|NA|NA|TRBJ2-2
TGTGCCAGCAGCGTATTGGCCGAGGGGACTGGGGAGCTGTTTTTT
CASSVLAEGTGELFF
>TRBV4-2|NA|NA|TRBJ2-7
TGTGCCAGCAGCCAAGATATAGGGCAGGGGAACATCTACGAGCAGTACTTC
CASSQDIGQGNIYEQYF
>TRBV19|NA|TRBD1|TRBJ1-1
TGTGCCAGTAGTTTCGACAGGGGGCTCGAGGACACTGAAGCTTTCTTT
CASSFDRGLEDTEAFF
>TRBV4-1|NA|TRBD2|TRBJ2-1
TGCGCCAGCAGCCAAGAACAACGGGAGGATGAGCAGTTCTTC
CASSQEQREDEQFF
>TRBV6-5|NA|TRBD2|TRBJ2-3
TGTGCCAGCAGTACCTTAGCGGGGGGGCGAGATACGCAGTATTTT
CASSTLAGGRDTQYF
>TRBV5-5|NA|TRBD1|TRBJ2-7
TGTGCCAGCAACCGACAGGGCTGGTACGAGCAGTACTTC
CASNRQGWYEQYF
>TRBV5-6|NA|TRBD1|TRBJ1-3
TGTGCCAGCAGCTACTCCGGGACAGGGCTCTCTGGAAACACCATATATTTT
CASSYSGTGLSGNTIYF
>TRBV30|once|NA|TRBJ1-1
TGTGCCTGGAGCCGAATCGGGTCGGATGAAGCTTTCTTT
CAWSRIGSDEAFF